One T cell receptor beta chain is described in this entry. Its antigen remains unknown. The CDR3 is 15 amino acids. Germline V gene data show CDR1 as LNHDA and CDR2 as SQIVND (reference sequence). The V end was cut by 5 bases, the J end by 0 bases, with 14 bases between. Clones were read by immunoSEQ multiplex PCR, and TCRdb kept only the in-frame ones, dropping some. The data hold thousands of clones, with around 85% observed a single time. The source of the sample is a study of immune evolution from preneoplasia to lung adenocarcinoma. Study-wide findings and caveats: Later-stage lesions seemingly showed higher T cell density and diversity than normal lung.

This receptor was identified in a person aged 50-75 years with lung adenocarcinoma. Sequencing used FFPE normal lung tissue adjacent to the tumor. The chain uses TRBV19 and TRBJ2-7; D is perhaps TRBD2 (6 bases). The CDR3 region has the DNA TGTGCCAGTAGTCCCGGAGGGTTTAGCTCCTACGAGCAGTACTTC. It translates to CASSPGGFSSYEQYF.